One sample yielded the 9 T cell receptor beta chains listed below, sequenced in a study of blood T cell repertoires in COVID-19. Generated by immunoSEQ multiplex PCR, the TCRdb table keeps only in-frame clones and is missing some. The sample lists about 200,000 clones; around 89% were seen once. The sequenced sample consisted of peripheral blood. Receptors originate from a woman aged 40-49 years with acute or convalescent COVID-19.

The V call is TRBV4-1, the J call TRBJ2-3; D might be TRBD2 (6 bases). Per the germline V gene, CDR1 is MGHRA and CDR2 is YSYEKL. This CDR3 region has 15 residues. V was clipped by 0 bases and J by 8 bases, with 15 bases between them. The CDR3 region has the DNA TGCGCCAGCAGCCAAGATCCAACTAGCCTAATTACGCAGTATTTT. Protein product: CASSQDPTSLITQYF.

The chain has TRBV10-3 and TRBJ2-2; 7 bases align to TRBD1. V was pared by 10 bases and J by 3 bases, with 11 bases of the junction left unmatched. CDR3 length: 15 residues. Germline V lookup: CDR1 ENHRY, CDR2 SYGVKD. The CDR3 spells CASQIGTEHTGELFF. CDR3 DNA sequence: TGTGCCAGCCAAATCGGGACAGAGCACACCGGGGAGCTGTTTTTT.

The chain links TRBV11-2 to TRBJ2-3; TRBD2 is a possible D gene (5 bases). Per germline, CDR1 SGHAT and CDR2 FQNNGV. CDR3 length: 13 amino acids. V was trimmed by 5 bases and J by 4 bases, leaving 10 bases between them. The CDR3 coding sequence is TGTGCCAGCAGCCCCTTCGGGGCAGATACGCAGTATTTT. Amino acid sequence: CASSPFGADTQYF. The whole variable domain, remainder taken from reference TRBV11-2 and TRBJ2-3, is EAGVAQSPRYKIIEKRQSVAFWCNPISGHATLYWYQQILGQGPKLLIQFQNNGVVDDSQLPKDRFSAERLKGVDSTLKIQPAKLEDSAVYLCASSPFGADTQYFGPGTRLTVL.

The CDR3 coding sequence is TGTGCCAGTAGTCAGGGGTATAGCAATCAGCCCCAGCATTTT. Translating gives CASSQGYSNQPQHF. This chain links TRBV19 with TRBJ1-5, with D possibly TRBD1 on 6 matching bases. The CDR3 runs 14 residues. The germline gives CDR1 LNHDA, CDR2 SQIVND (reference sequence). Deletions cut 5 bases from V and 0 bases from J, with 8 bases between.

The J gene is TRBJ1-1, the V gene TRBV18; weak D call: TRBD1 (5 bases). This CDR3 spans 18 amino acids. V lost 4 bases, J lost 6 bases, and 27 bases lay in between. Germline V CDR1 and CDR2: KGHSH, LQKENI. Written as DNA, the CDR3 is TGTGCCAGCTCACAACCCAATACCTACACGAGGAGGGGCGCTGAAGCTTTCTTT. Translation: CASSQPNTYTRRGAEAFF.

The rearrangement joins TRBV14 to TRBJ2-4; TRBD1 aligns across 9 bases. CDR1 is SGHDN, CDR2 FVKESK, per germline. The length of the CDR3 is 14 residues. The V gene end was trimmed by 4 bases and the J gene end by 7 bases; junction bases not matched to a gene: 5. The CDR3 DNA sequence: TGTGCCAGCAGCCCCTACGGACAGGGGAACATTCAGTACTTC. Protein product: CASSPYGQGNIQYF.

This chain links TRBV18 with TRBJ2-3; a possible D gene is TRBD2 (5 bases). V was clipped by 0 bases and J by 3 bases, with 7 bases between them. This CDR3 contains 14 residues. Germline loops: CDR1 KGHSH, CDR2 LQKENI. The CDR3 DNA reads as TGTGCCAGCTCACCACCAACTAGAACAGATACGCAGTATTTT. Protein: CASSPPTRTDTQYF.

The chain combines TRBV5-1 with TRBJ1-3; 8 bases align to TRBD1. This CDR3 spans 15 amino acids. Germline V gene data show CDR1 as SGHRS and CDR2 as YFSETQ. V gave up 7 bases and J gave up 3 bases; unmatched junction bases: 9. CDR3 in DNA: TGCGCCAGCCGTGACCCAGGGGGCATTGGAAACACCATATATTTT. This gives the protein CASRDPGGIGNTIYF.

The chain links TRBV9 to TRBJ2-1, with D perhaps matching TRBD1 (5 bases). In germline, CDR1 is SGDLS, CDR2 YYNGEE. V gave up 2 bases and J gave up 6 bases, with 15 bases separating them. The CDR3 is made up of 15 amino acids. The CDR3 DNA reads TGTGCCAGCAGCGTTCAGGGATCCCCCGGCAATGAGCAGTTCTTC. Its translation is CASSVQGSPGNEQFF.